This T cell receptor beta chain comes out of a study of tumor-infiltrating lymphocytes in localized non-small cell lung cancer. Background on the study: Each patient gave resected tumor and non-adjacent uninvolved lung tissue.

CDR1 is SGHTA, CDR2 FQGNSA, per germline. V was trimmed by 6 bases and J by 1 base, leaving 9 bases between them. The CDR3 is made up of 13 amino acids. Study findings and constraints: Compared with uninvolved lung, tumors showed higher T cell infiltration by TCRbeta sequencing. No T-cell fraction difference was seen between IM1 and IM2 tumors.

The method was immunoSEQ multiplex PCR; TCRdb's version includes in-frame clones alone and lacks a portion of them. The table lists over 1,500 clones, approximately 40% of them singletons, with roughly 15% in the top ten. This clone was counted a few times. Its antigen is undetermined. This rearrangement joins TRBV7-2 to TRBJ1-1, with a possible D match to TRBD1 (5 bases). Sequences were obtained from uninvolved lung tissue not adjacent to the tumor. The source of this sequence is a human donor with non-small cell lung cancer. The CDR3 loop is CASRITGNTEAFF. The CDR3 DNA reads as TGTGCCAGCAGGATAACAGGGAACACTGAAGCTTTCTTT.